This T cell receptor beta chain was documented in a study of spatial heterogeneity in lung cancer. TCRdb redid the calling of the 5' RACE reads with MiXCR, one entry per CDR3 protein. The sample includes about 26,000 distinct CDR3 sequences, approximately 6% of them seen just once. The CDR3 loop spans 17 amino acids. Per the germline V gene, CDR1 is GTSNPN and CDR2 is SVGIG (reference sequence). The J segment lost 1 base and the V segment lost 2 bases, leaving 10 bases of the junction unmatched. Documented time point: blood at routine non-recurrence follow-up after resection. Whole RNA obtained from tumor, nontumor lung or frozen PBMC underwent sequencing without sorting.

Material: PBMCs, obtained at follow-up. V gene TRBV30 combines with J gene TRBJ2-2, with TRBD1 matching over 7 bases. The TCR was taken from a male donor with early-stage non-small cell lung cancer. Written as DNA, the CDR3 is TGTGCCTGGAGTCCTCAGCCGGGACAGAGGAACACCGGGGAGCTGTTTTTT. Translating it yields CAWSPQPGQRNTGELFF.